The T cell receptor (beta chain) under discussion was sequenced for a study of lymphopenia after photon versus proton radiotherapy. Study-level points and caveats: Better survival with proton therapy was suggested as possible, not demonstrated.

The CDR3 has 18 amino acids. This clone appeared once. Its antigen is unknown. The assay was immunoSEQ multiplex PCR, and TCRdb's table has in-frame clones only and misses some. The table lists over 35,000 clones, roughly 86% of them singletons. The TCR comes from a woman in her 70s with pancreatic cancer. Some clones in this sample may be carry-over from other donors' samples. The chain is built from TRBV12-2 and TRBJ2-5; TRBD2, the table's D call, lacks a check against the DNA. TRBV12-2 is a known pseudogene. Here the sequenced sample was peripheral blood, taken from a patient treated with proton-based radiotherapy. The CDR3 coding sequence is TGTGCAAGTCGCTTAGAGGAGGGTCCCCCGGGGTACCAAGAGACCCAGTACTTC. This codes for CASRLEEGPPGYQETQYF.